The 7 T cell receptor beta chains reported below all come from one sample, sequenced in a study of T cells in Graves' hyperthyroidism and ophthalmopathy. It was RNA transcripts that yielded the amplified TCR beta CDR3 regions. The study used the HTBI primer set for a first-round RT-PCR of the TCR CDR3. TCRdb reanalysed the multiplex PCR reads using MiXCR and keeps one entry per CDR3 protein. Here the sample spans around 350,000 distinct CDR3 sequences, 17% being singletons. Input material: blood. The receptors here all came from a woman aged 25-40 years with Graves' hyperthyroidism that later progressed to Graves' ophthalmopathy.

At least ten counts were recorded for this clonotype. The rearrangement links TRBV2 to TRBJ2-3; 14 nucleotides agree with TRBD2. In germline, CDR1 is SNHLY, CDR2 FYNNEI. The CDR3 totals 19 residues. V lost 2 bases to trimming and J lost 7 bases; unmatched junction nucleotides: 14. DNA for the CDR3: TGTGCCAGCAGTGAAATCGGGACTAGCGGGGGTTTAGCGTCCTATACGCAGTATTTT. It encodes CASSEIGTSGGLASYTQYF.

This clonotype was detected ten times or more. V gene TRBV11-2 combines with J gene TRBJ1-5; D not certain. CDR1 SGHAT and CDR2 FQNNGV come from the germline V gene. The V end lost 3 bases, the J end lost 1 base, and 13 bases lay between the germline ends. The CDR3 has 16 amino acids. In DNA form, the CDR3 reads TGTGCCAGCAGCTTTTTAGTCCCCGGGAGCAATCAGCCCCAGCATTTT. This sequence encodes CASSFLVPGSNQPQHF.

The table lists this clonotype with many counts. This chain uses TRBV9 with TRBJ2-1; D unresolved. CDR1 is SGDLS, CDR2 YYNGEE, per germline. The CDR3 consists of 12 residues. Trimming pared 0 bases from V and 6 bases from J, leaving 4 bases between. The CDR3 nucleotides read TGTGCCAGCAGCGTAGCCATCAATGAGCAGTTCTTC. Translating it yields CASSVAINEQFF.

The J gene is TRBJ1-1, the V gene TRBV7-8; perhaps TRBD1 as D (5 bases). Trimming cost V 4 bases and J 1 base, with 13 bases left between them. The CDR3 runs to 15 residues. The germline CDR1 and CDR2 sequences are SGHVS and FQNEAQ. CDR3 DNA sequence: TGTGCCAGCAGCTCCCGGACAAGATCGAACACTGAAGCTTTCTTT. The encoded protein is CASSSRTRSNTEAFF. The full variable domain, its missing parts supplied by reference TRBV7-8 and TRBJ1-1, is GAGVSQSPRYKVAKRGQDVALRCDPISGHVSLFWYQQALGQGPEFLTYFQNEAQLDKSGLPSDRFFAERPEGSVSTLKIQRTQQEDSAVYLCASSSRTRSNTEAFFGQGTRLTVV.

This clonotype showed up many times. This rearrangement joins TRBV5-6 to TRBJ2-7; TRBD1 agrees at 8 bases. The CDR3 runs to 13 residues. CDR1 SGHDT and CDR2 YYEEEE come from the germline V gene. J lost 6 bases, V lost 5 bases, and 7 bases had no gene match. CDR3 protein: CASRPDRVGEQYF. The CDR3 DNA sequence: TGTGCCAGCAGACCGGACAGGGTGGGCGAGCAGTACTTC.

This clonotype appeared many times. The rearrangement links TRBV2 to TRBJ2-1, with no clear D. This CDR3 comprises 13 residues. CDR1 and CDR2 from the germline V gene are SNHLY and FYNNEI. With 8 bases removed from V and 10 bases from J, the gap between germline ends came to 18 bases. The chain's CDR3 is CASQESEPGEQFF. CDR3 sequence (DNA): TGTGCCAGCCAGGAGAGTGAGCCCGGGGAGCAGTTCTTC.

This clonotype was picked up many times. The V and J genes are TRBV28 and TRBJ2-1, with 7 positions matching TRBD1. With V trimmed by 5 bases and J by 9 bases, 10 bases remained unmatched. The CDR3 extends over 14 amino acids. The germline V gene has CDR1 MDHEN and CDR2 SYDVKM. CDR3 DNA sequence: TGTGCCAGCAGTGAAAACGACAGGGCTGGTGAGCAGTTCTTC. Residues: CASSENDRAGEQFF. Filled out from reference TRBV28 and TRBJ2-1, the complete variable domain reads DVKVTQSSRYLVKRTGEKVFLECVQDMDHENMFWYRQDPGLGLRLIYFSYDVKMKEKGDIPEGYSVSREKKERFSLILESASTNQTSMYLCASSENDRAGEQFFGPGTRLTVL.